This T cell receptor (beta chain) was captured in a study of Graves' ophthalmopathy and Graves' hyperthyroidism. Study context: Stable hyperthyroidism referred to disease that showed no ophthalmopathy within 18 months of follow-up.

This clonotype was seen only a few times. Patients with other autoimmune diseases, uncontrolled infections, pregnancy or lactation were excluded. RNA transcripts provided the template for amplifying TCR beta CDR3 regions. An opening RT-PCR round employed HTBI primers and preceded a second-round multiplex PCR. In TCRdb, the multiplex PCR reads were re-called with MiXCR into one record per CDR3 protein. Of around 1,200,000 distinct CDR3 sequences listed, about 38% are singletons. The V gene lost 3 bases and the J gene lost 6 bases, with 4 bases spanning the gap. The germline V gene encodes CDR1 LNHNV and CDR2 YYDKDF (reference sequence). CDR3 length: 11 amino acids.

V is TRBV15 and J is TRBJ2-3, with D uncertain. The source of this sequence is an adult man with Graves' hyperthyroidism. The sample was peripheral blood or thyroid tissue (not recorded which). The CDR3 DNA is TGTGCCACCAGCAGCCCCGATACGCAGTATTTT. Translated: CATSSPDTQYF.